These T cell receptor beta chains were read from a single sample in a study of CD39 and CD103 CD8 tumor-infiltrating T cells. Using immunoSEQ multiplex PCR, the repertoire was profiled, and TCRdb retains in-frame clones only, with some absent. This repertoire shows around 1,500 clones, around three fifths found once; its top ten account for approximately 23%. The specimen was CD39- CD103+ CD8+ T cells sorted from the tumor. The receptors come from a human donor with head and neck squamous cell carcinoma. Both conserved end residues are part of each CDR3. Fields, in order: V gene, clone size, J gene, D gene, CDR3 protein, CDR3 DNA. A D gene is named only where the DNA matches it firmly. Some rows mark clone size as missing; the rest say once, few, many or name a class of expanded clone.

>TRBV15|NA|TRBJ1-3|TRBD1
CATSFPGQGSGNTIYF
TGTGCCACCAGCTTCCCGGGACAGGGGTCTGGAAACACCATATATTTT
>TRBV7-2|NA|TRBJ2-1|NA
CASSLSPGLSGLQAQFF
TGTGCCAGCAGCTTAAGTCCCGGACTATCCGGCCTCCAAGCTCAGTTCTTC
>TRBV9|NA|TRBJ2-1|NA
CASSVGQAAGNEQFF
TGTGCCAGCAGCGTAGGACAGGCTGCGGGGAATGAGCAGTTCTTC
>TRBV16|NA|TRBJ1-5|NA
CASSQSKSQPQHF
TGTGCCAGCAGCCAATCGAAGAGTCAGCCCCAGCATTTT
>TRBV11-3|medium-sized|TRBJ2-1|NA
CASSSWGSTRNEQFF
TGTGCCAGCAGCTCCTGGGGCAGCACCAGGAATGAGCAGTTCTTC
>TRBV4-3|large|TRBJ2-1|TRBD2
CASSQSRGDYNEQFF
TGCGCCAGCAGCCAGAGTCGGGGGGACTACAATGAGCAGTTCTTC
>TRBV27|NA|TRBJ1-6|TRBD1
CASSFAGGESPLHF
TGTGCCAGCAGTTTCGCAGGGGGTGAATCACCCCTCCACTTT
>TRBV10-2|NA|TRBJ2-7|TRBD2
CASTSAGYEQYF
TGCGCCAGCACCTCAGCGGGATACGAGCAGTACTTC
>TRBV7-9|few|TRBJ1-5|TRBD1
CASSETGSNQPQHF
TGTGCCAGCAGCGAGACAGGGTCCAATCAGCCCCAGCATTTT
>TRBV5-4|few|TRBJ1-5|NA
CASSLAPGQPQHF
TGTGCCAGCAGCTTGGCCCCGGGTCAGCCCCAGCATTTT
>TRBV27|large|TRBJ1-2|NA
CASSRIPPDGNYGYTF
TGTGCCAGCAGTCGCATACCCCCGGACGGTAACTATGGCTACACCTTC
>TRBV27|NA|TRBJ2-4|NA
CASSPLRRGLAKNIQYF
TGTGCCAGCAGTCCCCTTAGGAGGGGGCTAGCCAAAAACATTCAGTACTTC
>TRBV19|NA|TRBJ2-7|NA
CASSRGAITYEQYF
TGTGCCAGTAGTCGAGGGGCGATAACCTACGAGCAGTACTTC
>TRBV4-3|NA|TRBJ1-4|NA
CASSQEQGYGEKLFF
TGCGCCAGCAGCCAAGAACAGGGTTATGGTGAAAAACTGTTTTTT
>TRBV7-9|large|TRBJ1-2|NA
CASSLPGHLEGYTF
TGTGCCAGCAGCCTCCCGGGACACCTAGAAGGCTACACCTTC
>TRBV6-1|few|TRBJ1-6|TRBD1
CASSERQGAVLRPLHF
TGTGCCAGCAGTGAACGGCAGGGGGCCGTTTTAAGACCCCTCCACTTT
>TRBV6-1|NA|TRBJ1-1|NA
CASSEEIRTEAFF
TGTGCCAGCAGTGAGGAAATTCGTACTGAAGCTTTCTTT
>TRBV7-6|NA|TRBJ2-2|NA
CASSLGQANTGELFF
TGTGCCAGCAGCTTAGGGCAGGCGAACACCGGGGAGCTGTTTTTT
>TRBV30|large|TRBJ1-4|TRBD1
CAWSVGGGAGEKLFF
TGTGCCTGGAGTGTGGGAGGGGGCGCTGGGGAAAAACTGTTTTTT
>TRBV27|NA|TRBJ1-2|NA
CASSPTGRNYGYTF
TGTGCCAGCAGTCCGACTGGGCGGAACTATGGCTACACCTTC
>TRBV7-3|NA|TRBJ2-1|TRBD2
CASSPRLAGDYNEQFF
TGTGCCAGCAGCCCCCGACTAGCGGGAGACTACAATGAGCAGTTCTTC
>TRBV19|NA|TRBJ2-7|NA
CASSIDLTWGSYEQYF
TGTGCCAGTAGTATTGATCTTACATGGGGCTCCTACGAGCAGTACTTC
>TRBV5-4|medium-sized|TRBJ2-1|NA
CASSQINNEQFF
TGTGCCAGCAGCCAAATCAACAATGAGCAGTTCTTC
>TRBV12-5|NA|TRBJ1-1|NA
CASSIRMNTEAFF
TGTGCTAGTTCGATCCGTATGAACACTGAAGCTTTCTTT
>TRBV7-3|NA|TRBJ2-2|NA
CASSLTAGPNTGELFF
TGTGCCAGCAGCTTAACGGCCGGACCGAACACCGGGGAGCTGTTTTTT
>TRBV27|NA|TRBJ2-3|NA
CASSLGQGTDTQYF
TGTGCCAGCAGTTTAGGGCAGGGCACAGATACGCAGTATTTT
>TRBV9|NA|TRBJ1-6|NA
CASSVVPDYNSPLHF
TGTGCCAGCAGCGTAGTGCCGGACTATAATTCACCCCTCCACTTT
>TRBV4-2|NA|TRBJ2-5|TRBD1
CASSPITGDETQYF
TGTGCCAGCAGCCCGATAACAGGGGACGAGACCCAGTACTTC
>TRBV30|NA|TRBJ2-7|NA
CAWSVLGGEQYF
TGTGCCTGGAGTGTACTCGGGGGCGAGCAGTACTTC
>TRBV4-3|few|TRBJ1-1|TRBD1
CASSQVPGTGGSEAFF
TGCGCCAGCAGCCAAGTTCCCGGGACAGGGGGCTCTGAAGCTTTCTTT
>TRBV15|once|TRBJ2-7|NA
CATTRTGVAYEQYF
TGTGCCACCACCCGAACAGGAGTCGCCTACGAGCAGTACTTC
>TRBV7-9|few|TRBJ2-7|TRBD1
CASRPGQGRNEQYF
TGTGCCAGCAGACCCGGACAGGGGCGAAACGAGCAGTACTTC
>TRBV10-3|NA|TRBJ1-5|NA
CAISETYNQPQHF
TGTGCCATCAGTGAGACATATAATCAGCCCCAGCATTTT
>TRBV5-6|NA|TRBJ1-4|NA
CASSSTGWEKLFF
TGTGCCAGCAGCTCGACAGGTTGGGAAAAACTGTTTTTT
>TRBV7-6|few|TRBJ2-1|NA
CASSPRGPGTQYNEQFF
TGTGCCAGCAGCCCTCGAGGGCCCGGGACACAATACAATGAGCAGTTCTTC
>TRBV7-3|NA|TRBJ1-2|NA
CASSRDSGYGYTF
TGTGCCAGCAGCCGAGACTCGGGCTATGGCTACACCTTC
>TRBV7-3|NA|TRBJ2-3|NA
CASSLYVGAPNTQYF
TGTGCCAGCAGCTTGTACGTTGGGGCCCCAAATACGCAGTATTTT
>TRBV7-8|large|TRBJ1-1|NA
CASSLAGGGQGAFF
TGTGCCAGCAGCTTAGCGGGTGGGGGGCAAGGAGCTTTCTTT
>TRBV28|NA|TRBJ2-7|TRBD1
CASSVPRQGSYEQYF
TGTGCCAGCAGTGTACCCAGACAGGGTTCCTACGAGCAGTACTTC
>TRBV7-9|once|TRBJ2-7|TRBD1
CASSLLGQGATKDYYEQYF
TGTGCCAGCAGCTTATTAGGGCAGGGGGCCACGAAGGATTACTACGAGCAGTACTTC
>TRBV27|NA|TRBJ2-7|NA
CASSLSKGREQYF
TGTGCCAGCAGTTTATCGAAGGGGCGCGAGCAGTACTTC
>TRBV6-5|NA|TRBJ1-2|NA
CASSRTYNYGYTF
TGTGCCAGCAGCCGCACCTATAACTATGGCTACACCTTC
>TRBV7-7|NA|TRBJ2-2|TRBD1
CASSSRGVGTGNTGELFF
TGTGCTAGCAGCTCCCGCGGCGTCGGGACAGGGAACACCGGGGAGCTGTTTTTT
>TRBV30|NA|TRBJ1-6|NA
CAWSVLGDNSPLHF
TGTGCCTGGAGTGTATTAGGGGATAATTCACCCCTCCACTTT
>TRBV7-9|NA|TRBJ2-7|TRBD1
CASSLVVGTGGYEQYF
TGTGCCAGCAGCTTAGTGGTGGGGACAGGGGGATACGAGCAGTACTTC
>TRBV2|few|TRBJ2-7|NA
CASSPLGWGISYEQYF
TGTGCCAGCAGCCCCCTGGGGTGGGGGATTAGCTACGAGCAGTACTTC
>TRBV10-2|NA|TRBJ2-2|NA
CASSPGNGELFF
TGCGCCAGCAGCCCCGGGAACGGGGAGCTGTTTTTT
>TRBV9|NA|TRBJ2-1|NA
CASSLGGPANEQFF
TGTGCCAGCAGCCTGGGGGGGCCTGCCAATGAGCAGTTCTTC
>TRBV30|few|TRBJ1-3|NA
CAWKGAGNTIYF
TGTGCCTGGAAGGGAGCTGGAAACACCATATATTTT
>TRBV7-8|NA|TRBJ2-7|TRBD1
CASSLSRGPYEQYF
TGTGCCAGCAGCTTAAGCAGGGGGCCTTACGAGCAGTACTTC
>TRBV19|NA|TRBJ2-3|TRBD2
CASSWTRFPDTQYF
TGTGCCAGTAGTTGGACTAGATTCCCAGATACGCAGTATTTT
>TRBV14|few|TRBJ2-3|TRBD2
CASSQATSGLWDTQYF
TGTGCCAGCAGCCAGGCTACTAGCGGCCTCTGGGATACGCAGTATTTT
>TRBV7-9|NA|TRBJ2-7|NA
CASSLPGTYPTTYEQYF
TGTGCCAGCAGCTTACCCGGGACATACCCCACCACCTACGAGCAGTACTTC